What follows is one TCR beta chain and its context. Germline V gene lookup returns CDR1 MNHEY and CDR2 SMNVEV (reference sequence). With V trimmed by 2 bases and J by 5 bases, 3 bases remained unmatched. This CDR3 has 14 amino acids. The source of the sample is a study of blood T cell repertoires in COVID-19. Study as a whole: Samples representing acute and convalescent COVID-19 were sourced from the United States, Italy and Spain. T cells, B-cell-depleted T cells, or PBMCs supplied cDNA or gDNA.

As originally analysed: Researchers report that nucleated cell counts were estimated from reference gene primer amplification. Clones were read by immunoSEQ multiplex PCR, and TCRdb kept only the in-frame ones, dropping some. V, J and clone size are taken as reported in that table, and D and trimming were inferred from the DNA itself. The repertoire holds 80,000 to 95,000 clones, with roughly 90% as singletons. The sequence was obtained from a woman between 65 and 79 years old with acute or convalescent COVID-19. The V gene is TRBV27, the J gene TRBJ2-5; 9 bases map to TRBD2. Sequenced: peripheral blood. CDR3 residues: CASSLVAGGETQYF. The DNA of the CDR3 is TGTGCCAGCAGTTTAGTGGCGGGAGGGGAGACCCAGTACTTC.